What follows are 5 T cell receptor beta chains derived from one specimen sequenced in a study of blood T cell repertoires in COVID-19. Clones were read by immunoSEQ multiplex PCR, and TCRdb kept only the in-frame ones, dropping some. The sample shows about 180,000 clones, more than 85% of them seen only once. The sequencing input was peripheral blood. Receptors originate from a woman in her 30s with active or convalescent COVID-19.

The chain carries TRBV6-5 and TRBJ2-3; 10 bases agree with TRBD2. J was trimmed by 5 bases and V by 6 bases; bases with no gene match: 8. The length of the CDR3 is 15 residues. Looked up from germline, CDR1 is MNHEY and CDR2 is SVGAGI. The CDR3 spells CASSYGASGRDTQYF. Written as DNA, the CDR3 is TGTGCCAGCAGCTACGGCGCTAGCGGGAGAGATACGCAGTATTTT.

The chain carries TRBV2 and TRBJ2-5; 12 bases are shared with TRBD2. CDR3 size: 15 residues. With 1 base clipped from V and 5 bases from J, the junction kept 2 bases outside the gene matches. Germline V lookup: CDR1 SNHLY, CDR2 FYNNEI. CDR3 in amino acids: CASSEGLAGGETQYF. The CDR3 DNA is TGTGCCAGCAGTGAAGGGCTAGCGGGGGGGGAGACCCAGTACTTC.

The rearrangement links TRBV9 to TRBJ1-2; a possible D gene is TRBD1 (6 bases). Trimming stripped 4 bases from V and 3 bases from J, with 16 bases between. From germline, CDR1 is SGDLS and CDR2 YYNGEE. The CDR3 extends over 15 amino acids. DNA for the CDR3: TGTGCCAGCAGCATTTCCCGGGACACTGACTATGGCTACACCTTC. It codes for CASSISRDTDYGYTF.

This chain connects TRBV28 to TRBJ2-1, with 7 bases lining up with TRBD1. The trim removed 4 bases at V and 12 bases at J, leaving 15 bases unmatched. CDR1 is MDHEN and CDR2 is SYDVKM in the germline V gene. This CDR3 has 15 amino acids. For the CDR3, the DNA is TGTGCCAGCAGTTCCCCGGCGACAGGGCGAAGGGGGCAGTTCTTC. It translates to CASSSPATGRRGQFF.

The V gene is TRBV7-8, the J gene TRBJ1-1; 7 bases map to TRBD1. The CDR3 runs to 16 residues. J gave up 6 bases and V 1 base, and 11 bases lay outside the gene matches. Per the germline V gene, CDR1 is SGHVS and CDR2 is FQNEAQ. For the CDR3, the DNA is TGTGCCAGCAGCTTAGGTAACAGGGGCAACCCCTCTGAAGCTTTCTTT. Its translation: CASSLGNRGNPSEAFF.